Listed below are T cell receptor beta chains from one sample, sequenced in a study of T cell clones after liver transplantation. Generated by immunoSEQ multiplex PCR, the TCRdb table keeps only in-frame clones and is missing some. Of approximately 75,000 clones in the sample, around 80% were seen once. Source: CD4+ T cells from blood, taken 12 months after liver transplant. The receptors come from a human patient who received a liver transplant. Some of these T cells may belong to the graft donor. Each CDR3 is given with its conserved first and last residue. The D gene is left open where the match is weak. The size field is filled for only some rows; it gives once, few, many or a size class.

d_gene: NA
v_gene: TRBV27
abundance: NA
j_gene: TRBJ1-2
CDR3aa: CASSLISGLGGYTF
CDR3nt: TGTGCCAGCAGTTTAATTTCGGGGCTGGGCGGCTACACCTTC

d_gene: NA
v_gene: TRBV6-5
abundance: NA
j_gene: TRBJ1-5
CDR3aa: CASSYSGVNQPQHF
CDR3nt: TGTGCCAGCAGTTACTCAGGGGTCAATCAGCCCCAGCATTTT

d_gene: NA
v_gene: TRBV27
abundance: NA
j_gene: TRBJ2-1
CDR3aa: CASSFLVGSYNEQFF
CDR3nt: TGTGCCAGCAGTTTTTTAGTGGGCTCCTACAATGAGCAGTTCTTC

d_gene: NA
v_gene: TRBV5-8
abundance: NA
j_gene: TRBJ1-2
CDR3aa: CASSYPERHFDYTF
CDR3nt: TGTGCCAGCAGCTACCCCGAGAGACACTTTGACTACACCTTC

d_gene: NA
v_gene: TRBV6-6
abundance: NA
j_gene: TRBJ1-4
CDR3aa: CASSKRNEKLFF
CDR3nt: TGTGCCAGCAGCAAGAGAAATGAAAAACTGTTTTTT

d_gene: NA
v_gene: TRBV28
abundance: NA
j_gene: TRBJ1-1
CDR3aa: CASFPGLRRNTEAFF
CDR3nt: TGTGCCAGTTTTCCGGGGCTCCGACGGAACACTGAAGCTTTCTTT

d_gene: NA
v_gene: TRBV29-1
abundance: NA
j_gene: TRBJ1-2
CDR3aa: CSVEDSGRGYTF
CDR3nt: TGCAGCGTTGAAGATAGCGGCCGGGGCTACACCTTC

d_gene: NA
v_gene: TRBV5-4
abundance: NA
j_gene: TRBJ1-2
CDR3aa: CASSFKTADNYGYTF
CDR3nt: TGTGCCAGCAGCTTCAAGACAGCCGATAACTATGGCTACACCTTC

d_gene: NA
v_gene: TRBV27
abundance: NA
j_gene: TRBJ2-7
CDR3aa: CASSPSDSSYEQYF
CDR3nt: TGTGCCAGCAGTCCCTCCGACAGTTCCTACGAGCAGTACTTC

d_gene: NA
v_gene: TRBV7-9
abundance: NA
j_gene: TRBJ1-4
CDR3aa: CASSLRGEKLFF
CDR3nt: TGTGCCAGCAGCTTAAGGGGTGAAAAACTGTTTTTT

d_gene: TRBD1
v_gene: TRBV5-1
abundance: once
j_gene: TRBJ2-7
CDR3aa: CASRLRDRDYEQYF
CDR3nt: TGCGCCAGCAGGCTCCGGGACAGGGATTACGAGCAGTACTTC

d_gene: TRBD1
v_gene: TRBV19
abundance: few
j_gene: TRBJ1-5
CDR3aa: CASSPTGGEGQPQHF
CDR3nt: TGTGCCAGTAGTCCCACAGGGGGCGAGGGTCAGCCCCAGCATTTT